The T cell receptor beta chain described here comes from a study of T cell responses to AZD1222 COVID-19 vaccine. General study points: The repertoires were collected only after the peak T cell response. Only a handful of people who got AZD1222 tested seropositive at baseline.

Produced via immunoSEQ multiplex PCR; TCRdb's table is partial and in-frame only. The repertoire has under 80,000 clones, around 79% of them found once; the top ten carry about a quarter. Comment on this clone: Its specificity is not known.

Trimming took 2 bases from V and 8 from J, leaving 10 bases between them. Germline-derived CDR1 and CDR2 are SGHDT and YYEEEE. The CDR3 has 12 amino acids. The source is an adult in good health. Sequenced material: peripheral blood, taken on day 0 of MenACWY control vaccination. The chain carries TRBV5-6 and TRBJ1-2; maybe TRBD1 (6 bases). CDR3 loop: CASSLIQGGYTF. The CDR3 bases are TGTGCCAGCAGCTTAATACAGGGCGGCTACACCTTC. The full variable domain, completed using reference TRBV5-6 and TRBJ1-2, is DAGVTQSPTHLIKTRGQQVTLRCSPKSGHDTVSWYQQALGQGPQFIFQYYEEEERQRGNFPDRFSGHQFPNYSSELNVNALLLGDSALYLCASSLIQGGYTFGSGTRLTVV.